This TCR beta chain originates from a study of long-term antiretroviral therapy in people with HIV. Two or more post-ART PBMC samples, plus at least one pre-ART sample, were available for each donor. Treatment for every participant with HIV took place in the United States. The samples, holding roughly 0.85-10 million cryopreserved PBMC, were thawed before DNA extraction was carried out. The run of the v3.0 immunoSEQ assay was at survey level. Some clones are missing from TCRdb's copy, which holds only in-frame ones; the method was immunoSEQ multiplex PCR. The sample consists of 25,000 to 35,000 clones, almost 95% of them appearing once. The CDR3 totals 16 residues. V gave up 3 bases and J gave up 7 bases; unmatched junction bases: 9. Germline V gene lookup returns CDR1 LNHDA and CDR2 SQIVND (reference sequence).

The source material was unsorted PBMCs, sampled more than 7.1 years after starting antiretroviral therapy. The TCR was taken from a man aged 45-60 years with HIV. The rearrangement joins TRBV19 to TRBJ1-6; 7 bases map to TRBD1. CDR3 sequence reads: CASSMSGTAQNSPLHF. CDR3 nucleotides: TGTGCCAGTAGTATGTCCGGGACAGCCCAAAATTCACCCCTCCACTTT.